This T cell receptor beta chain was sequenced in a study of shared clonotypes between healthy human individuals. Study-wide background: Serving as donors were a couple of women and three men, whose ages spanned 18 to 49. Whole-study findings and limits: Non-shared clonotypes displayed generation probabilities falling below those of clonotypes present in all four donors.

The CDR3 loop spans 15 amino acids. V was clipped by 3 bases and J by 6 bases, with 17 bases between them. CDR1 is KGHSH and CDR2 is LQKENI in the germline V gene. This table comes from immunoSEQ multiplex PCR, and its TCRdb copy is limited to in-frame clones, with some not included. Of some 2.1 million clones listed, over 85% were seen once; the top ten hold 0.85% to 1.2%. On this clone: Its antigen is still unknown.

CD45RO-negative, CCR7-positively selected cells formed the naive CD8 fraction, excluding terminally differentiated effector memory CD45RA+ cells. The receptor comes from a man younger than 30 in good health. Material: naive CD8+ T cells sorted from blood. The gene calls are TRBV18 and TRBJ1-1; tentatively, D is TRBD1 (6 bases). The CDR3, as DNA: TGTGCCAGCTCACCGGACAGCCTTTTTTGGGCTGAAGCTTTCTTT. It yields the protein CASSPDSLFWAEAFF.